The 10 T cell receptor beta chains reported below all come from one sample, sequenced in a study of radiotherapy plus CTLA-4 blockade in lung cancer. This table comes from immunoSEQ multiplex PCR, and its TCRdb copy is limited to in-frame clones, with some not included. The profile covers 81,000 or so clones, with approximately 82% appearing a single time and roughly 15% taken by the ten largest. Sequencing used peripheral blood, obtained from a patient treated with radiotherapy plus ipilimumab. The receptors come from a human donor with non-small cell lung cancer that progressed on radiotherapy plus ipilimumab.

V usage is TRBV7-2 and J usage is TRBJ2-3; maybe TRBD2 (6 bases). The germline gives CDR1 SGHTA, CDR2 FQGNSA. Trimming shortened V by 3 bases and J by 0 bases, and 10 bases separated the two germline ends. CDR3 length: 15 amino acids. CDR3 bases: TGTGCCAGCAGCTTTTTCGCGGGAAGCACAGATACGCAGTATTTT. It translates to CASSFFAGSTDTQYF.

The J gene is TRBJ2-7, the V gene TRBV30; the D gene is possibly TRBD2 (7 bases). The CDR3 extends over 14 amino acids. V lost 0 bases and J lost 5, with 14 bases in between. Germline lookup yields CDR1 GTSNPN and CDR2 SVGIG (reference sequence). The CDR3 loop reads CAWSVGGGAHEQYF. The CDR3 DNA follows: TGTGCCTGGAGTGTGGGTGGGGGGGCGCACGAGCAGTACTTC. The full variable domain, in which reference TRBV30 and TRBJ2-7 provide the parts outside the CDR3, is SQTIHQWPATLVQPVGSPLSLECTVEGTSNPNLYWYRQAAGRGLQLLFYSVGIGQISSEVPQNLSASRPQDRQFILSSKKLLLSDSGFYLCAWSVGGGAHEQYFGPGTRLTVT.

The chain employs TRBV20-1 and TRBJ2-7; D unresolved. The V gene lost 5 bases and the J gene lost 8 bases, with 13 bases spanning the gap. The CDR3 has 11 residues. Germline loops: CDR1 DFQATT, CDR2 SNEGSKA (reference sequence). The CDR3 DNA is TGCAGTGCTGATATCATTAACAAGCAGTACTTC. Protein product: CSADIINKQYF.

V usage is TRBV29-1 and J usage is TRBJ2-1; D may be TRBD1 (8 bases). Germline loops: CDR1 SQVTM, CDR2 ANQGSEA. The CDR3 totals 14 residues. V was pared by 7 bases and J by 2 bases, with 15 bases between. CDR3 in DNA: TGCAGCGGGGGGGGACAGGTGACCTACAATGAGCAGTTCTTC. Its translation is CSGGGQVTYNEQFF.

CDR3 amino acids: CSVWGQGTYEQYF. The CDR3, as DNA: TGCAGCGTCTGGGGACAGGGGACCTACGAGCAGTACTTC. The rearrangement uses TRBV29-1 and TRBJ2-7; TRBD1 aligns across 10 bases. In germline, CDR1 is SQVTM, CDR2 ANQGSEA. V shed 6 bases and J 2 bases; nucleotides not matched to a gene: 4. The CDR3 consists of 13 residues.

J is TRBJ2-1 and V is TRBV5-1; D may be TRBD1 (6 bases). Germline V gene sequence: CDR1 SGHRS, CDR2 YFSETQ. Trimming took 4 bases from V and 0 from J, leaving 11 bases between them. CDR3 length equals 15 residues. The CDR3 region has the DNA TGCGCCAGCAGCCTAGACAGGAGCTCCTACAATGAGCAGTTCTTC. Its protein is CASSLDRSSYNEQFF. The complete variable domain, with remaining parts taken from reference TRBV5-1 and TRBJ2-1, reads KAGVTQTPRYLIKTRGQQVTLSCSPISGHRSVSWYQQTPGQGLQFLFEYFSETQRNKGNFPGRFSGRQFSNSRSEMNVSTLELGDSALYLCASSLDRSSYNEQFFGPGTRLTVL.

The V call is TRBV7-2, the J call TRBJ2-3, with 15 bases fitting TRBD2. V shed 0 bases and J 4 bases; nucleotides not matched to a gene: 11. There are 20 residues in the CDR3. Germline V gene data show CDR1 as SGHTA and CDR2 as FQGNSA. The CDR3 DNA sequence: TGTGCCAGCAGCTTAGCCCGGACTAGCGGGAGGGCCTTATCTTCAGATACGCAGTATTTT. It is translated as CASSLARTSGRALSSDTQYF.

The chain couples TRBV4-3 to TRBJ1-2; no definite D call. Germline V lookup: CDR1 LGHNA, CDR2 YSLEER. V was clipped by 1 base and J by 0 bases, with 12 bases between them. This CDR3 region has 16 residues. Here the CDR3 reads CASSQVYQAANYGYTF. The CDR3 nucleotides are TGCGCCAGCAGCCAAGTTTACCAGGCAGCTAACTATGGCTACACCTTC.

The chain recombines TRBV29-1 with TRBJ2-1; 9 bases match TRBD1. The CDR3 extends over 14 amino acids. The junction had 9 bases not matched to a gene; V was cut back by 6 bases and J by 6 bases. The germline V gene has CDR1 SQVTM and CDR2 ANQGSEA. The DNA for the CDR3 is TGCAGCGTCGCCCGACAGGGGGACGGCAATGAGCAGTTCTTC. It codes for CSVARQGDGNEQFF.

V is TRBV27 and J is TRBJ2-5; 7 positions agree with TRBD2. In germline, CDR1 is MNHEY, CDR2 SMNVEV (reference sequence). V lost 2 bases to trimming and J lost 1 base; unmatched junction nucleotides: 7. This CDR3 comprises 16 residues. The CDR3 DNA is TGTGCCAGCAGTTTAGTTGGGGGGGACTTCCAAGAGACCCAGTACTTC. Translating gives CASSLVGGDFQETQYF.